The subject of this entry is one T cell receptor (beta chain). This record belongs to a study of shared clonotypes between healthy human individuals. Generated by immunoSEQ multiplex PCR, the TCRdb table keeps only in-frame clones and is missing some. The repertoire holds 2.3 million or so clones, with over 90% as singletons. Germline V gives CDR1 MRHNA, CDR2 SNTAGT. CDR3 size: 14 residues. V shed 4 bases and J shed 0 bases, with 8 bases lying between them. Sequenced sample: naive CD4+ T cells from PBMCs. Specified subset: CD45RA+ positively selected. The rearrangement uses TRBV6-4 and TRBJ2-3, with unresolved D. This TCR derives from a young man in good health. Some clones in this sample may be carry-over from other donors' samples. CDR3 protein: CASSAEYSTDTQYF. The CDR3 DNA follows: TGTGCCAGCAGTGCGGAATACAGCACAGATACGCAGTATTTT.